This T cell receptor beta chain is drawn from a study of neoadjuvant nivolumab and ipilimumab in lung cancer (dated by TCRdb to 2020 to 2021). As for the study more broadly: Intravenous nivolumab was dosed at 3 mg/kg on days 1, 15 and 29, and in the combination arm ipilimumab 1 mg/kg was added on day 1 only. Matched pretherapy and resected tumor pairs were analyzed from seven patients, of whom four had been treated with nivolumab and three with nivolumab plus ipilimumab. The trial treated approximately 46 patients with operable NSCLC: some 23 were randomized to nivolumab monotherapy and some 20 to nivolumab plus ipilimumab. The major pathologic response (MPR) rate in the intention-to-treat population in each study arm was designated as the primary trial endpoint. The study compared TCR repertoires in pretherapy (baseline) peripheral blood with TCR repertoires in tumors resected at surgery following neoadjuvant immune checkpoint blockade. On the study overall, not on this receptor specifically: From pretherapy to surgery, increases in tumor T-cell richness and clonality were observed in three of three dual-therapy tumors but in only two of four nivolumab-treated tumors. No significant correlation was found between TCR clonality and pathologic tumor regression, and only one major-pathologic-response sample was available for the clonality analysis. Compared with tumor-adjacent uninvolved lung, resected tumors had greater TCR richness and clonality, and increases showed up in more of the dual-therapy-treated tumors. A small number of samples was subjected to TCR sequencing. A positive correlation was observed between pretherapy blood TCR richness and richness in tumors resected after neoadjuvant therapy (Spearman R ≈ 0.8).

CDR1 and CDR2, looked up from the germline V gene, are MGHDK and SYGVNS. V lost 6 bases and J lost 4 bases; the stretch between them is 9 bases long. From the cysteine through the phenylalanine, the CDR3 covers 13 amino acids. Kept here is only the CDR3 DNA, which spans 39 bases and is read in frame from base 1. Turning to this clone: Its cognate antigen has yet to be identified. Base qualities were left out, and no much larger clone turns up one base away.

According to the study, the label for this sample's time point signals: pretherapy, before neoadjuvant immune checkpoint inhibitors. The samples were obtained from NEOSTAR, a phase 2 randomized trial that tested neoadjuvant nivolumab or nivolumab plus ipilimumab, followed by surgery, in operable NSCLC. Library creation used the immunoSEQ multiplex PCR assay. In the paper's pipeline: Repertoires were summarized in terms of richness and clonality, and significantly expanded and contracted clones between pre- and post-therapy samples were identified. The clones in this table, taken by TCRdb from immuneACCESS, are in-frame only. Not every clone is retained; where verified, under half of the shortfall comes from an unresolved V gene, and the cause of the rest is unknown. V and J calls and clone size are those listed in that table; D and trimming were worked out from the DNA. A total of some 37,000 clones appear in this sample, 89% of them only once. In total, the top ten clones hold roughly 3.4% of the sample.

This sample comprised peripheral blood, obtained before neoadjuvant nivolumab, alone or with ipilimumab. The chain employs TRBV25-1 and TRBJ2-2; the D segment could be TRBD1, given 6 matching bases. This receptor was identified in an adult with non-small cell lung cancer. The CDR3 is CASRSGVTGELFF. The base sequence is TGTGCCAGCAGATCAGGGGTCACCGGGGAGCTGTTTTTT.